The clone carrying this T cell receptor beta chain has a count of ten or more. Germline V gene lookup returns CDR1 SGHRS and CDR2 YFSETQ. The CDR3 spans 15 residues. V shed 4 bases and J 5 bases; nucleotides not matched to a gene: 11. The authors prepared the TCRbeta library with unique molecular identifiers. TCRdb passed the PCR reads through MiXCR, listing each CDR3 protein once. Here the sample spans 200,000 to 250,000 distinct CDR3 sequences, around 10% being singletons. This sample is drawn from a study of T-cell reconstitution after alpha-beta-depleted transplantation in children. The specimen was PBMCs from the stem cell graft donor, collected from the stem cell graft. The chain employs TRBV5-1 and TRBJ2-7, with 8 positions matching TRBD1. This TCR was sampled from a human donor who donated a stem cell graft to a child with acute lymphoblastic leukemia. Here the CDR3 DNA reads TGCGCCAGCAGCCCTGGACAGGGTAGAGGCCACGAGCAGTACTTC. This gives the protein CASSPGQGRGHEQYF.